The sequence of this TCR beta chain was determined in a study of blood T cell repertoires in COVID-19. Study-level background: Specimens from acute and convalescent COVID-19 originated in the United States, Italy and Spain. The analysed material was cDNA or gDNA that came from T cells, B-cell-depleted T cells, or PBMCs.

The data were produced by immunoSEQ multiplex PCR, yet TCRdb's version contains in-frame clones alone and is incomplete. The repertoire holds some 100,000 clones, with just over 85% as singletons. The CDR3 length is 16 residues. Germline lookup yields CDR1 SGHRS and CDR2 YFSETQ. Trimming took off 0 bases at V and 6 bases at J, with 13 bases between the two ends. This sequence was found in a human donor in a cohort sampled during active COVID-19. The rearrangement links TRBV5-1 to TRBJ1-6; D gene uncertain. The sequenced sample was peripheral blood. The CDR3 region is CASSLDPPGTNSPLHF. The CDR3 nucleotides read TGCGCCAGCAGCTTGGACCCCCCAGGCACTAATTCACCCCTCCACTTT.